This record covers a single T cell receptor (beta chain). Clones were read by immunoSEQ multiplex PCR, and TCRdb kept only the in-frame ones, dropping some. The data show 88,000 or so clones, roughly 77% seen once. The source of the sample is a study of blood T cell repertoires in COVID-19. This CDR3 has 16 residues. V was cut by 4 bases and J by 0 bases, with 16 bases left in between. Germline assignment: CDR1 MNHEY and CDR2 SVGAGI. The clonotype originates from a human donor in a cohort sampled during active COVID-19. Specimen: peripheral blood. The chain recombines TRBV6-5 with TRBJ2-7, with D possibly TRBD1 on 6 matching bases. This CDR3 reads CASSFYRDTLSYEQYF. CDR3 sequence (DNA): TGTGCCAGCAGTTTTTACCGGGACACTCTCTCCTACGAGCAGTACTTC.